This TCR beta chain is drawn from a study of CD8 T cells in ankylosing spondylitis. Only a few counts were recorded for this clonotype. Its specificity is unknown. TCRdb redid the calling of the 5' RACE reads with MiXCR, one entry per CDR3 protein. The sample has some 840,000 distinct CDR3 sequences, approximately 12% seen once. The CDR3 has 14 residues. Germline values: CDR1 SGHTA, CDR2 FQGTGA. Between the trimmed V and J ends, which lost 5 bases and 6 bases, there was a span of 15 bases. Points from the study as a whole: For ankylosing spondylitis blood, a TCR beta motif of under 10 highly homologous variants appeared characteristic.

The genes are TRBV7-3 and TRBJ2-3; a weak D match, TRBD1 (5 bases). The sequenced sample consisted of blood, either unsorted or a sorted T cell fraction (not recorded which). This clonotype was obtained from a male donor with ankylosing spondylitis. Written as DNA, the CDR3 is TGTGCCAGCAGCCCTCGGACAAGTAAGGATACGCAGTATTTT. This gives the protein CASSPRTSKDTQYF.